The next 15 T cell receptor beta chains were all read from a single sample in a study of PD-1 blockade in classical Hodgkin lymphoma (dated by TCRdb to the early 2020s). This specimen's time point label, per the study, means: cycle 1 day 1 (C1D1), immediately before nivolumab initiation. Relapse after autologous stem cell transplantation had occurred in all trial patients, and cohorts A, B and C were distinguished by prior brentuximab vedotin exposure. Library preparation employed the immunoSEQ multiplex PCR assay. Here the immuneACCESS table is served through TCRdb, limited to in-frame sequences with V and J called. Missing clones are a known gap in these copies; in checked studies unresolved V genes cover under half, and the rest lacks a known reason. The sample data list around 10,000 clones, and about 76% of these were observed just once. About 25% of the sample comes from the top ten. This specimen was peripheral blood mononuclear cells (PBMCs), taken at baseline. These receptors came from a human donor with classical Hodgkin lymphoma.

The rearrangement uses TRBV6-1 and TRBJ2-5; 9 bases line up with TRBD2. Germline CDR1 reads MNHNS; CDR2 reads SASEGT. Trimming took 4 bases from V and 1 from J; bases not matched to a gene: 1. The length of the CDR3 is 14 residues. CDR3 loop: CASSGGGAQETQYF. In DNA, the CDR3 is TGTGCCAGCAGTGGCGGGGGGGCCCAAGAGACCCAGTACTTC.

CDR3 DNA: TGTGCCAGCACTAGCGGAGTCGTATACGAGCAGTACTTC. This sequence encodes CASTSGVVYEQYF. This chain uses TRBV2 with TRBJ2-7, with 7 bases fitting TRBD2. Germline V gene sequence: CDR1 SNHLY, CDR2 FYNNEI. This CDR3 comprises 13 residues. J was trimmed by 4 bases and V by 7 bases; bases with no gene match: 7.

The chain combines TRBV6-1 with TRBJ1-6; D may be TRBD1 (5 bases). This CDR3 region has 15 residues. V was pared by 1 base and J by 9 bases, with 13 bases between. From germline, CDR1 is MNHNS and CDR2 SASEGT. The chain's CDR3 is CASSEVEGPGSPLHF. CDR3 DNA: TGTGCCAGCAGTGAAGTTGAGGGGCCGGGTTCACCCCTCCACTTT.

The chain uses TRBV11-2 and TRBJ2-2; 9 positions match TRBD1. The CDR3 is 16 amino acids. Germline V gene data show CDR1 as SGHAT and CDR2 as FQNNGV. With V trimmed by 2 bases and J by 5 bases, 6 bases remained unmatched. CDR3 sequence (DNA): TGTGCCAGCAGCTTACTTCCGACAGGGGGGACCGGGGAGCTGTTTTTT. This codes for CASSLLPTGGTGELFF.

The chain links TRBV25-1 to TRBJ2-1; TRBD2 agrees at 12 bases. CDR3 length equals 18 residues. Germline trimming cut 3 bases from V and 0 bases from J; bases unmatched to any gene: 6. Germline CDR1 and CDR2: MGHDK and SYGVNS. CDR3 in DNA: TGTGCCAGCAGTGATTCTGGACTAGCGGGAATCTCCTACAATGAGCAGTTCTTC. Translating gives CASSDSGLAGISYNEQFF.

The rearrangement joins TRBV15 to TRBJ2-1, with D possibly TRBD2 on 5 matching bases. With 6 bases removed from V and 4 bases from J, the gap between germline ends came to 13 bases. CDR3 length equals 14 residues. From germline, CDR1 is LNHNV and CDR2 YYDKDF (reference sequence). The CDR3 coding sequence is TGTGCCACCAGAAGGAGCGGCCCTTACAATGAGCAGTTCTTC. This translates into CATRRSGPYNEQFF.

This rearrangement joins TRBV5-5 to TRBJ2-1; tentatively, D is TRBD2 (6 bases). V was shortened by 2 bases and J by 0 bases, with 12 bases between the two germline ends. CDR1 is SGHKS and CDR2 is YYEKEE in the germline V gene (reference sequence). This CDR3 has 16 residues. CDR3 bases: TGTGCCAGCAGCTTAAGTAGCGGTAGCTCCTACAATGAGCAGTTCTTC. Translating gives CASSLSSGSSYNEQFF.

This clone occurred a few times. V gene TRBV15 combines with J gene TRBJ2-5; a weak D match, TRBD2 (5 bases). The CDR3 contains 14 residues. Trimming took 3 bases from V and 2 from J, leaving 10 bases between them. CDR1 is LNHNV, CDR2 YYDKDF, per germline (reference sequence). CDR3 residues: CATSRSWTQETQYF. The DNA of the CDR3 is TGTGCCACCAGCAGGTCCTGGACTCAAGAGACCCAGTACTTC.

The V and J genes are TRBV5-1 and TRBJ1-6; possibly TRBD1 for D (5 bases). The V and J ends lost 4 bases and 8 bases respectively, with 16 bases between them. The CDR3 contains 15 residues. Germline V gene lookup returns CDR1 SGHRS and CDR2 YFSETQ. DNA for the CDR3: TGCGCCAGCAGCCCCAGTGTAGGGGTTGATTCACCCCTCCACTTT. It specifies CASSPSVGVDSPLHF.

The gene calls are TRBV5-8 and TRBJ1-4, with D tentatively TRBD1 (6 bases). CDR3 length: 16 residues. V lost 3 bases and J lost 3, with 15 bases in between. Germline CDR1 SGHTS, CDR2 YDEGEE. For the CDR3, the DNA is TGTGCCAGCAGCTCAGACGACAGGAGATCTAATGAAAAACTGTTTTTT. Translated: CASSSDDRRSNEKLFF.

This clone is a singleton in its sample. The V and J genes are TRBV9 and TRBJ2-1; no clear D. The CDR3 consists of 13 residues. V lost 0 bases, J lost 6 bases, and 7 bases lay in between. From germline, CDR1 is SGDLS and CDR2 YYNGEE. The CDR3 is CASSVVFGNEQFF. In DNA form, the CDR3 reads TGTGCCAGCAGCGTAGTTTTCGGCAATGAGCAGTTCTTC.

The rearrangement uses TRBV10-3 and TRBJ2-7; TRBD1 or TRBD2 may be the D gene (5 bases each). CDR1 is ENHRY, CDR2 SYGVKD, per germline. The CDR3 is made up of 14 amino acids. V was pared by 8 bases and J by 0 bases, with 14 bases between. The CDR3 nucleotides are TGTGCCATCTCTCTAGGGACCAGCTCCTACGAGCAGTACTTC. It is translated as CAISLGTSSYEQYF.

The rearrangement joins TRBV13 to TRBJ2-1; D is tentatively TRBD1 or TRBD2 (6 bases each). In germline, CDR1 is PRHDT, CDR2 FYEKMQ (reference sequence). The ends were cut back, 0 bases at V and 12 bases at J, with 15 bases in the middle. This CDR3 spans 14 amino acids. CDR3 amino acids: CASSLGRGGRRQFF. The CDR3 nucleotides read TGTGCCAGCAGCTTAGGCCGAGGGGGGCGTCGGCAGTTCTTC.

The chain recombines TRBV29-1 with TRBJ2-3; TRBD2 matches 9 bases. Unmatched junction bases numbered 9, after V lost 3 bases and J lost 2 bases. The CDR3 is 16 residues long. CDR1 is SQVTM and CDR2 is ANQGSEA in the germline V gene. CDR3 in DNA: TGCAGCGTTGATGAGGCGGGAGGGCCCCCCACAGATACGCAGTATTTT. This gives the protein CSVDEAGGPPTDTQYF.

This sequence joins TRBV19 and TRBJ2-3; 8 bases map to TRBD1. CDR1 and CDR2 (germline): LNHDA, SQIVND (reference sequence). CDR3 length: 15 amino acids. V shed 1 base and J 1 base; nucleotides not matched to a gene: 1. CDR3 DNA: TGTGCCAGTAGTATAGTACAGGGGGGCACAGATACGCAGTATTTT. It codes for CASSIVQGGTDTQYF.